The present T cell receptor beta chain was sequenced within a study of blood T cell repertoires in COVID-19. Overall study context: The United States, Italy and Spain supplied acute and convalescent COVID-19 samples. The analysed material was cDNA or gDNA that came from T cells, B-cell-depleted T cells, or PBMCs.

Everyone who took part was about 18 to 90 years old, and they came from some 23 US areas. Cohorts were determined from participant-reported clinical history. This CDR3 has 16 residues. Looked up from germline, CDR1 is MNHEY and CDR2 is SVGEGT. V lost 6 bases and J lost 4; bases outside the gene matches: 9. Clones were sequenced by immunoSEQ multiplex PCR, and TCRdb holds only the in-frame ones, with some missing. The sample yields some 340,000 clones, roughly 87% seen once. Sequencing was performed on PBMCs or T cells enriched from blood (not recorded which). The TCR sequence derives from a woman between 45 and 60 years old who had recovered from COVID-19. J is TRBJ2-2 and V is TRBV6-2 or TRBV6-3; 9 positions agree with TRBD1. CDR3 nucleotides: TGTGCCAGCAGCCTCTGGGGACAGGGAGGCACCGGGGAGCTGTTTTTT. It codes for CASSLWGQGGTGELFF.